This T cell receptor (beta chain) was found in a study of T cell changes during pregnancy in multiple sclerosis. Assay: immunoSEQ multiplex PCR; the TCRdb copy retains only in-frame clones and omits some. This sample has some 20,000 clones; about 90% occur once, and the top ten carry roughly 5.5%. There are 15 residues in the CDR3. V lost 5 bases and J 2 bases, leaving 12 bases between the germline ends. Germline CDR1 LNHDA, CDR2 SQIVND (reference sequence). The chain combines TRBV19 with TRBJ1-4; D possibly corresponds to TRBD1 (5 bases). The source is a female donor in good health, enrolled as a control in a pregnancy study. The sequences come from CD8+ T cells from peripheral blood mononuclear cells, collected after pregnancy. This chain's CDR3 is CASSPGETTNEKLFF. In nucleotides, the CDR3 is TGTGCCAGTAGTCCGGGGGAGACGACTAATGAAAAACTGTTTTTT.